This T cell receptor (beta chain) was recorded in a study of blood T cells in healthy people across ages. The V gene's germline CDR1 is SNHLY and CDR2 FYNNEI. This CDR3 comprises 14 residues. This clonotype has a handful of counts. Next came a second PCR, run for roughly 6 to 11 cycles, which used a sample-barcoded 5' primer along with a J-beta primer mix. TCRdb independently ran MiXCR on the 5' RACE reads; one entry per CDR3 protein. This table holds around 780,000 distinct CDR3 sequences, 25% to 30% found once. The sample was also linked to a second study, of T cells of mothers and their children.

This clonotype originated in a boy between 10 and 17 years old in good health. The material sequenced was blood. The chain links TRBV2 to TRBJ2-5; TRBD1 agrees at 7 bases. TRBJ2-7 explains the end of the DNA better; the J call may be wrong. The CDR3 bases are TGTGCCAGCCGACGAGACAGGGAGTCCTACGAGCAGTACTTC. It translates to CASRRDRESYEQYF.